This entry lists 15 T cell receptor beta chains sequenced from one sample in a study of shared clonotypes between healthy human individuals (dated by TCRdb to 2020 to 2021). The receptor library was made with the immunoSEQ multiplex PCR assay. As stored in TCRdb, this immuneACCESS dataset retains in-frame rearrangements with V and J assigned. A fraction of the clones does not appear; measured against another copy, unresolved V genes explain less than half of the discrepancy, and the remainder lacks a known reason. Across this sample there are over a million clones, with about 80% seen only once. The biggest ten clones account for 1.4% to 1.5% of the sample. Sequenced sample: memory CD4+ T cells sorted from blood. The sample's cell subset or site label, decoded: CD45RA-negative fraction. These receptors originate from a man aged 18 to 35 in good health.

Comments on this clone: This may stem from a read error, because a much larger clone lies one nucleotide away. Other DNA variants within this sample encode the same CDR3. The J gene is TRBJ2-3, the V gene TRBV6-5; D is ambiguous. V lost 2 bases to trimming and J lost 5 bases, with 2 bases between them. This CDR3 region has 11 residues. The V gene's germline CDR1 is MNHEY and CDR2 SVGAGI. CDR3 region: CASSYKDTQYF. CDR3 sequence (DNA): TGTGCCAGCAGTTACAAAGATACGCAGTATTTT.

This chain joins TRBV6-6 and TRBJ2-7, with 8 bases aligning to TRBD2. The J segment lost 4 bases and the V segment lost 6 bases, leaving 11 bases of the junction unmatched. This CDR3 contains 15 residues. Germline loops: CDR1 MNHNY, CDR2 SVGAGI (reference sequence). The CDR3 loop is CASSRELGGGYEQYF. The CDR3 nucleotides read TGTGCCAGCAGCCGCGAGTTGGGCGGGGGGTACGAGCAGTACTTC.

This clone has only a few counts. The chain uses TRBV5-4 and TRBJ2-5; 9 positions agree with TRBD2. The CDR3 sequence is 16 residues long. V lost 4 bases to trimming and J lost 4 bases; unmatched junction nucleotides: 11. Germline V gene sequence: CDR1 SGHNT, CDR2 YYREEE (reference sequence). The CDR3 loop is CASSHRGGGVVETQYF. The CDR3 nucleotides read TGTGCCAGCAGCCACCGCGGCGGGGGGGTTGTAGAGACCCAGTACTTC.

The sample holds one count of this clone. V gene TRBV27 combines with J gene TRBJ2-5; 8 bases are shared with TRBD2. The germline gives CDR1 MNHEY, CDR2 SMNVEV (reference sequence). The CDR3 covers 13 residues. V was pared by 5 bases and J by 5 bases, with 4 bases of the junction left unmatched. The CDR3 bases are TGTGCCAGCAGTGGACTAGCCCGGGAGACCCAGTACTTC. Amino acid sequence: CASSGLARETQYF.

V gene TRBV19 combines with J gene TRBJ1-1; D is uncertain. The ends were cut back, 1 base at V and 0 bases at J, with 6 bases in the middle. The germline CDR1 and CDR2 sequences are LNHDA and SQIVND (reference sequence). The length of the CDR3 is 14 residues. The CDR3 nucleotides read TGTGCCAGTAGTATAGGGAATCTGAACACTGAAGCTTTCTTT. Translating gives CASSIGNLNTEAFF.

This sequence joins TRBV2 and TRBJ1-1, with D maybe TRBD1 (5 bases). The CDR3 has 15 amino acids. V was trimmed by 8 bases and J by 4 bases, leaving 20 bases between them. From germline, CDR1 is SNHLY and CDR2 FYNNEI. The CDR3 reads CASLLLGVVGTEAFF. For the CDR3, the DNA is TGTGCCAGCCTTCTTCTAGGGGTAGTGGGCACTGAAGCTTTCTTT.

The rearrangement links TRBV28 to TRBJ1-1; tentative D call: TRBD1 (5 bases). V was trimmed by 7 bases and J by 4 bases, leaving 7 bases between them. Germline CDR1 and CDR2: MDHEN and SYDVKM. There are 11 residues in the CDR3. CDR3 protein: CASTGGTEAFF. Here the CDR3 DNA reads TGTGCCAGCACCGGGGGCACTGAAGCTTTCTTT.

In its sample, this clone was seen a few times. CDR3 sequence reads: CASSHHWVIQLGGADGYTF. CDR3 in DNA: TGTGCCAGCAGCCACCACTGGGTGATTCAGTTGGGGGGCGCGGATGGCTACACCTTC. This chain links TRBV4-2 with TRBJ1-2; the D gene is possibly TRBD1 (6 bases). Germline V gene sequence: CDR1 LGHNA, CDR2 YNFKEQ. V lost 3 bases to trimming and J lost 6 bases, with 29 bases between them. This CDR3 contains 19 residues.

The CDR3 reads CASSLYPSSSYNSPLHF. In DNA form, the CDR3 reads TGTGCCAGCAGCTTGTATCCGTCCAGCTCCTATAATTCACCCCTCCACTTT. The rearrangement joins TRBV5-4 to TRBJ1-6; D unclear. The CDR3 has 17 residues. The V gene's germline CDR1 is SGHNT and CDR2 YYREEE (reference sequence). V was clipped by 1 base and J by 0 bases, with 11 bases between them. The full variable domain, completed using reference TRBV5-4 and TRBJ1-6, is ETGVTQSPTHLIKTRGQQVTLRCSSQSGHNTVSWYQQALGQGPQFIFQYYREEENGRGNFPPRFSGLQFPNYSSELNVNALELDDSALYLCASSLYPSSSYNSPLHFGNGTRLTVT.

This clone was seen only a few times. The rearrangement links TRBV4-1 to TRBJ2-1; 9 nucleotides line up with TRBD2. V gave up 4 bases and J gave up 8 bases; unmatched junction bases: 9. Per the germline V gene, CDR1 is MGHRA and CDR2 is YSYEKL. The CDR3 runs 15 residues. For the CDR3, the DNA is TGCGCCAGCAGCCTCCGCGGGAGGGCCGAAGATGAGCAGTTCTTC. It specifies CASSLRGRAEDEQFF.

The V and J genes are TRBV2 and TRBJ2-7, with TRBD1 matching over 9 bases. The CDR3 totals 14 residues. The germline gives CDR1 SNHLY, CDR2 FYNNEI. J gave up 6 bases and V 4 bases, and 7 bases lay outside the gene matches. CDR3 residues: CASSAAGQGSEQYF. The CDR3 DNA sequence: TGTGCCAGCAGTGCGGCGGGACAGGGTTCCGAGCAGTACTTC.

CDR3 coding DNA: TGTGCCAGCAGCCTATCATCGACTAATTCGAATGAGCAGTTCTTC. This sequence encodes CASSLSSTNSNEQFF. This chain uses TRBV5-4 with TRBJ2-1; D possibly corresponds to TRBD2 (5 bases). Between the trimmed V and J ends, which lost 4 bases and 7 bases, there was a span of 18 bases. Germline V gene sequence: CDR1 SGHNT, CDR2 YYREEE (reference sequence). The length of the CDR3 is 15 residues.

For this clone: This CDR3 is also generated by other DNA sequences in the sample. The rearrangement links TRBV9 to TRBJ2-3; tentative D call: TRBD2 (5 bases). The CDR3 sequence is 14 residues long. Trimming removed 0 bases at V and 2 bases at J, with 7 bases between. CDR1 and CDR2 from the germline V gene are SGDLS and YYNGEE. The CDR3 sequence: CASSVGGPTDTQYF. The CDR3 DNA sequence: TGTGCCAGCAGCGTAGGCGGGCCCACAGATACGCAGTATTTT.

The V and J genes are TRBV28 and TRBJ2-7; D perhaps matches TRBD1 (5 bases). The V gene's germline CDR1 is MDHEN and CDR2 SYDVKM. The ends were cut back, 0 bases at V and 2 bases at J, with 8 bases in the middle. The CDR3 runs to 14 residues. The CDR3: CASSLWQGPYEQYF. Here the CDR3 DNA reads TGTGCCAGCAGTTTATGGCAGGGCCCCTACGAGCAGTACTTC.

This clone came up a few times. This chain links TRBV5-6 with TRBJ1-2, with D perhaps TRBD1 (6 bases). There are 13 residues in the CDR3. The germline CDR1 and CDR2 sequences are SGHDT and YYEEEE. Trimming stripped 7 bases from V and 3 bases from J, with 13 bases between. CDR3: CASQDRRDYGYTF. Written as DNA, the CDR3 is TGTGCCAGCCAAGACAGGCGGGACTATGGCTACACCTTC. Together with reference TRBV5-6 and TRBJ1-2, the CDR3 gives the full variable domain: DAGVTQSPTHLIKTRGQQVTLRCSPKSGHDTVSWYQQALGQGPQFIFQYYEEEERQRGNFPDRFSGHQFPNYSSELNVNALLLGDSALYLCASQDRRDYGYTFGSGTRLTVV.